These 2 T cell receptor beta chains were sequenced from one sample in a study of molecular identifiers for immune sequencing clone quantification. TCRdb passed the PCR reads through MiXCR, listing each CDR3 protein once. The sample shows more than 300,000 distinct CDR3 sequences, roughly 23% of them seen only once. The material sequenced was naive CD8+ T cells from blood, with Jurkat cell RNA spiked in. As for subset: FACS-sorted CD8+CD4-CCR7+CD45RA+ naive T cells. Receptors were obtained from a human donor in good health. Some libraries in this study had Jurkat cell RNA spiked in.

About this clonotype itself: A read error may be the cause here, since a much bigger clone is one base away. This chain connects TRBV7-8 to TRBJ2-7; tentative D call: TRBD1 (5 bases). This CDR3 is built from 15 residues. Per germline, CDR1 SGHVS and CDR2 FQNEAQ. The CDR3 DNA sequence: TGTGCCAGCAGCCAATCGAGTGGGGCGTCCTACGAGCGGTACTTC. Its translation is CASSQSSGASYERYF.

This clonotype was picked up a small number of times. V and J are TRBV7-9 and TRBJ2-1; D may be TRBD2 (6 bases). CDR3 length equals 17 residues. From germline, CDR1 is SEHNR and CDR2 FQNEAQ (reference sequence). Between the trimmed V and J ends, which lost 3 bases and 3 bases, there was a span of 18 bases. CDR3 region: CASSFGTGVNFYNEQFF. The CDR3 DNA reads as TGTGCCAGCAGCTTCGGGACGGGGGTCAACTTCTACAATGAGCAGTTCTTC.